The 7 T cell receptor beta chains below all came from one sample that was sequenced in a study of patients and donors after allogeneic stem cell transplantation. One entry per CDR3 protein results from TCRdb running MiXCR on the RT-PCR reads. The table has about 960,000 distinct CDR3 sequences, approximately 18% seen once. What was sequenced was blood, either unsorted or a sorted T cell fraction (not recorded which). The source of these receptors is a human donor who was either an allogeneic HSCT recipient or a stem cell or donor lymphocyte infusion donor (not recorded which). It is not recorded whose cells these are; they may come from a transplant donor.

V is TRBV12-3 or TRBV12-4 and J is TRBJ1-1, with D unclear. The CDR3 has 11 amino acids. V lost 5 bases, J lost 8 bases, and 9 bases lay in between. The CDR3 region has the DNA TGTGCCAGCAGTATTAAATGGGAAGCTTTCTTT. As protein: CASSIKWEAFF.

The chain couples TRBV30 to TRBJ1-6; D perhaps matches TRBD1 (5 bases). Germline CDR1 is GTSNPN and CDR2 is SVGIG (reference sequence). V lost 0 bases, J lost 13 bases, and 16 bases lay in between. The CDR3 has 14 amino acids. CDR3 region: CAWSVRAGLDPLHF. In nucleotides, the CDR3 is TGTGCCTGGAGTGTACGTGCAGGGTTGGACCCCCTCCACTTT. The entire variable domain, with the rest obtained from reference TRBV30 and TRBJ1-6, is as follows: SQTIHQWPATLVQPVGSPLSLECTVEGTSNPNLYWYRQAAGRGLQLLFYSVGIGQISSEVPQNLSASRPQDRQFILSSKKLLLSDSGFYLCAWSVRAGLDPLHFGNGTRLTVT.

V is TRBV6-1 and J is TRBJ2-1; 7 bases line up with TRBD2. V trimming: 1 base; J trimming: 3 bases; junction bases outside the gene matches: 3. Germline V CDR1 and CDR2: MNHNS, SASEGT. The CDR3 consists of 15 residues. This CDR3 is CASSEEGRVYNEQFF. The CDR3 nucleotides read TGTGCCAGCAGTGAAGAGGGGAGGGTCTACAATGAGCAGTTCTTC.

This clonotype was detected a few times. The chain links TRBV20-1 to TRBJ2-7, with D perhaps matching TRBD1 or TRBD2 (6 bases each). V lost 1 base and J lost 3, with 19 bases in between. CDR1 is DFQATT and CDR2 is SNEGSKA in the germline V gene (reference sequence). CDR3 size: 16 residues. The CDR3 spells CSARGETGGGRYEQYF. CDR3 DNA sequence: TGCAGTGCTAGAGGAGAGACAGGAGGAGGGCGCTACGAGCAGTACTTC.

This clonotype was seen more than once but under ten times. The genes are TRBV29-1 and TRBJ2-1; TRBD2 might be the D (5 bases). Trimming removed 6 bases from V and 5 bases from J, with 20 bases in between. Germline values: CDR1 SQVTM, CDR2 ANQGSEA. The CDR3 length is 15 residues. The CDR3 DNA sequence: TGCAGCGTCCAATCCACCTGGACTGTAAACAATGAGCAGTTCTTC. This gives the protein CSVQSTWTVNNEQFF.

The chain links TRBV20-1 to TRBJ2-5, with D tentatively TRBD1 (7 bases). The length of the CDR3 is 16 residues. V was trimmed by 0 bases and J by 4 bases, leaving 18 bases between them. Germline loops: CDR1 DFQATT, CDR2 SNEGSKA (reference sequence). The CDR3 nucleotides are TGCAGTGCTAGAGATCGGAGGGGGCGAGGAAGAGAGACCCAGTACTTC. Protein: CSARDRRGRGRETQYF.

The chain combines TRBV3-1 with TRBJ2-6, with D maybe TRBD2 (5 bases). V was shortened by 4 bases and J by 2 bases, with 15 bases between the two germline ends. This CDR3 contains 17 residues. The germline gives CDR1 LGHDT, CDR2 YNNKEL (reference sequence). The DNA for the CDR3 is TGTGCCAGCAGCCCCGGACTCGTTAGGGCTGGGGCCAACGTCCTGACTTTC. This encodes CASSPGLVRAGANVLTF.